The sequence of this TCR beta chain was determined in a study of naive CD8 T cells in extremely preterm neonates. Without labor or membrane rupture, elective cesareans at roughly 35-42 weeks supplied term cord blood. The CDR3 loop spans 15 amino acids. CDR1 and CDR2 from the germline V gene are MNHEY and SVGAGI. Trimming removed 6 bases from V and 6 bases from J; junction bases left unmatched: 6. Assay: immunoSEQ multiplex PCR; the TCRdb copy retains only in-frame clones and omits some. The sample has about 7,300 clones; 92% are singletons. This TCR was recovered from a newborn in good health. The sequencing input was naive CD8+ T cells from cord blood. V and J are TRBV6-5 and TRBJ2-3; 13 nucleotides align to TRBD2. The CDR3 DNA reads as TGTGCCAGCAGCGGACTAGCGGGAGCGTCGGATACGCAGTATTTT. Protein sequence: CASSGLAGASDTQYF.